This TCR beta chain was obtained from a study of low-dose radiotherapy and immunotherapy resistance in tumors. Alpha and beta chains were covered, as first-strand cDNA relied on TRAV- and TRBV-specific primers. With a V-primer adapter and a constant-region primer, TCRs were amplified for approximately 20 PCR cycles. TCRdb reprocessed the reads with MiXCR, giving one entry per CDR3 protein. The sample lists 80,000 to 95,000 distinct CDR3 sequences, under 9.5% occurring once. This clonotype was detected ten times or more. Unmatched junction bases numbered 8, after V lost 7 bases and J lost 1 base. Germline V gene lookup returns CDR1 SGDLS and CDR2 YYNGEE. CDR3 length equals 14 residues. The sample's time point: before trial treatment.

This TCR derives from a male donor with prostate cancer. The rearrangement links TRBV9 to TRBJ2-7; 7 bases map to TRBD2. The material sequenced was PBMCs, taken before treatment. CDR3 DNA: TGTGCCAGCGGGGGGGTCGGGGAATCCTACGAGCAGTACTTC. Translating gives CASGGVGESYEQYF.